Below, 17 T cell receptor beta chains from the same sample are listed, as sequenced in a study of cytomegalovirus exposure and HLA in healthy donors. Primers for the PCR totalled 60 Vbeta and 13 Jbeta. Some clones are missing from TCRdb's copy, which holds only in-frame ones; the method was immunoSEQ multiplex PCR. Of 100,000 to 150,000 clones in the sample, 75% were seen once. The sequencing input was PBMCs. The receptors were sampled from a woman aged 50 to 60 in good health and CMV-seronegative.

This clone was detected a few times. The V gene is TRBV23-1, the J gene TRBJ1-2; a possible D gene is TRBD1 (5 bases). TRBV23-1 is recorded as an ORF, its role being uncertain. V lost 0 bases and J lost 5, with 13 bases in between. The CDR3 loop spans 15 amino acids. CDR3 bases: TGCGCCAGCAGTCAATCAAGGCAGGGTCTGTATGGCTACACCTTC. Amino acids: CASSQSRQGLYGYTF.

V gene TRBV5-1 combines with J gene TRBJ1-2, with 7 nucleotides matching TRBD1. J gave up 2 bases and V 2 bases, and 3 bases lay outside the gene matches. This CDR3 is built from 14 residues. CDR1 and CDR2 (germline): SGHRS, YFSETQ. This chain's CDR3 is CASSLQTGNYGYTF. CDR3 coding DNA: TGCGCCAGCAGCTTACAGACAGGGAACTATGGCTACACCTTC. The full variable domain, completed using reference TRBV5-1 and TRBJ1-2, is KAGVTQTPRYLIKTRGQQVTLSCSPISGHRSVSWYQQTPGQGLQFLFEYFSETQRNKGNFPGRFSGRQFSNSRSEMNVSTLELGDSALYLCASSLQTGNYGYTFGSGTRLTVV.

The CDR3 DNA is TGTGCCAGCAGCACAGGACAGGGAAACATTCAGTACTTC. It specifies CASSTGQGNIQYF. This rearrangement joins TRBV7-3 to TRBJ2-4; 8 bases fit TRBD1. The germline gives CDR1 SGHTA, CDR2 FQGTGA. Losses at the gene ends were 5 bases for V and 6 bases for J; bases not matched to a gene: 3. The CDR3 sequence is 13 residues long.

The chain combines TRBV18 with TRBJ2-1; 11 bases align to TRBD2. The CDR3 spans 17 residues. Germline CDR1 KGHSH, CDR2 LQKENI. V shed 5 bases, J shed 2 bases, and the junction held 8 bases outside the gene matches. The CDR3 coding sequence is TGTGCCAGCTCAGCAACTAGCGGGAGCGCAACCTACAATGAGCAGTTCTTC. This encodes CASSATSGSATYNEQFF.

This clone was seen just once. The V call is TRBV7-2, the J call TRBJ2-7; D is undetermined. This CDR3 is built from 13 residues. Between the trimmed V and J ends, which lost 1 base and 6 bases, there was a span of 10 bases. Germline assignment: CDR1 SGHTA and CDR2 FQGNSA. CDR3 protein: CASSLGQRLEQYF. CDR3 in DNA: TGTGCCAGCAGCTTAGGACAACGTCTCGAGCAGTACTTC.

V usage is TRBV6-5 and J usage is TRBJ2-5; D is possibly TRBD2 (6 bases). Per the germline V gene, CDR1 is MNHEY and CDR2 is SVGAGI. V was pared by 6 bases and J by 5 bases, with 13 bases between. The CDR3 runs 13 residues. In DNA, the CDR3 is TGTGCCAGCAGCCAGACTAGGAGGGAGACCCAGTACTTC. Translated, it gives CASSQTRRETQYF.

The chain is built from TRBV7-8 and TRBJ2-5; a weak D match, TRBD2 (6 bases). The DNA end lines up better with TRBJ2-7; the J call may be wrong. Germline CDR1 SGHVS, CDR2 FQNEAQ. The CDR3 sequence is 13 residues long. The CDR3 DNA follows: TGTGCCAGCAGCTTTCTAGCGCGTTACGAGCAGTACTTC. Protein: CASSFLARYEQYF.

The chain couples TRBV5-4 to TRBJ1-1, with D hard to call. The germline gives CDR1 SGHNT, CDR2 YYREEE (reference sequence). Trimming stripped 4 bases from V and 1 base from J, with 11 bases between. The CDR3 consists of 14 residues. The CDR3, as DNA: TGTGCCAGCAGCGTTGACACAGAGAACACTGAAGCTTTCTTT. The encoded protein is CASSVDTENTEAFF.

The rearrangement joins TRBV14 to TRBJ1-2, with D possibly TRBD1 on 5 matching bases. This CDR3 is built from 16 residues. Deletions cut 1 base from V and 2 bases from J, with 14 bases between. Germline V gene lookup returns CDR1 SGHDN and CDR2 FVKESK. The CDR3 reads CASSQVSQVPNYGYTF. DNA of the CDR3: TGTGCCAGCAGCCAAGTCTCACAGGTCCCCAACTATGGCTACACCTTC. Full variable domain (remainder filled in from reference TRBV14 and TRBJ1-2): EAGVTQFPSHSVIEKGQTVTLRCDPISGHDNLYWYRRVMGKEIKFLLHFVKESKQDESGMPNNRFLAERTGGTYSTLKVQPAELEDSGVYFCASSQVSQVPNYGYTFGSGTRLTVV.

The chain combines TRBV6-1 with TRBJ2-7; tentative D call: TRBD2 (6 bases). With 6 bases removed from V and 6 bases from J, the gap between germline ends came to 12 bases. Per the germline V gene, CDR1 is MNHNS and CDR2 is SASEGT. The CDR3 sequence is 12 residues long. CDR3 amino acids: CASRETSGEQYF. The CDR3 nucleotides read TGTGCCAGCAGAGAGACTAGTGGCGAGCAGTACTTC.

The rearrangement joins TRBV7-9 to TRBJ1-6, with 9 bases that match TRBD1. Germline values: CDR1 SEHNR, CDR2 FQNEAQ (reference sequence). The CDR3 consists of 18 residues. The trim removed 5 bases at V and 7 bases at J, leaving 15 bases unmatched. CDR3 sequence (DNA): TGTGCCAGCAGCCCGCTGGGGGCCGGGACAGGGCCAAATTCACCCCTCCACTTT. Amino acids: CASSPLGAGTGPNSPLHF.

This chain uses TRBV5-4 with TRBJ2-2; D perhaps matches TRBD2 (6 bases). V lost 2 bases, J lost 3 bases, and 14 bases lay in between. Per the germline V gene, CDR1 is SGHNT and CDR2 is YYREEE (reference sequence). The CDR3 sequence is 16 residues long. CDR3 in DNA: TGTGCCAGCAGCTTTGGAGGGGAATACTACACCGGGGAGCTGTTTTTT. Its translation: CASSFGGEYYTGELFF.

A single count supports this clone. The chain has TRBV7-2 and TRBJ1-1; D remains unclear. V shed 2 bases and J shed 0 bases, with 22 bases lying between them. This CDR3 has 19 amino acids. Germline V CDR1 and CDR2: SGHTA, FQGNSA. CDR3 loop: CASSLFRWESDYMNTEAFF. DNA for the CDR3: TGTGCCAGCAGCTTATTCCGGTGGGAGTCAGATTACATGAACACTGAAGCTTTCTTT.

The chain has TRBV28 and TRBJ2-7; tentative D call: TRBD2 (7 bases). The germline V and J ends were trimmed by 4 bases and 3 bases, with 13 bases remaining between them. The germline gives CDR1 MDHEN, CDR2 SYDVKM. CDR3 length: 14 residues. The CDR3 nucleotides read TGTGCCAGCAGTTATCGGGGGGCTAACTACGAGCAGTACTTC. Translated: CASSYRGANYEQYF.

This clone was counted once. This sequence joins TRBV27 and TRBJ2-3; 8 bases map to TRBD2. The ends lost 3 bases at V and 5 bases at J; junction bases unmatched: 10. Germline V gene sequence: CDR1 MNHEY, CDR2 SMNVEV (reference sequence). The CDR3 is 16 amino acids. The CDR3 reads CASSFLAGGVKDTQYF. CDR3 in DNA: TGTGCCAGCAGTTTTCTCGCGGGAGGAGTGAAAGATACGCAGTATTTT.

This chain connects TRBV10-2 to TRBJ2-7, with a tentative D call TRBD2 (5 bases). The length of the CDR3 is 13 residues. Germline V gene sequence: CDR1 WSHSY, CDR2 SAAADI. Trimming left V 3 bases short and J 3 bases short, with 9 bases between. CDR3 nucleotides: TGCGCCAGCAGTGATGAGGGCAGCTACGAGCAGTACTTC. It translates to CASSDEGSYEQYF.

The V call is TRBV27, the J call TRBJ2-4, with no clear D. This CDR3 spans 11 amino acids. Germline V CDR1 and CDR2: MNHEY, SMNVEV (reference sequence). Trimming removed 8 bases from V and 9 bases from J, with 11 bases in between. CDR3 loop: CASGTVGIQYF. The CDR3 coding sequence is TGTGCCAGCGGCACAGTCGGCATTCAGTACTTC.